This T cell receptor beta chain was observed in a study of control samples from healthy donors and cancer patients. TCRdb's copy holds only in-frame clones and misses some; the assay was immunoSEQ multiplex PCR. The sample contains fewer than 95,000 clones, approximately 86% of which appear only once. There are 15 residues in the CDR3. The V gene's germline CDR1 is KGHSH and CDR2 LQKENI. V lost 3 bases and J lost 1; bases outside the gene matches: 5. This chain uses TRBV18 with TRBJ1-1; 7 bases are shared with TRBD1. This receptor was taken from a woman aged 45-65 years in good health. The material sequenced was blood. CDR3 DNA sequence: TGTGCCAGCTCACCGAGACAGGGAGAGAACACTGAAGCTTTCTTT. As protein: CASSPRQGENTEAFF. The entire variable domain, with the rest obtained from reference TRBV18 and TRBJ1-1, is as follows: NAGVMQNPRHLVRRRGQEARLRCSPMKGHSHVYWYRQLPEEGLKFMVYLQKENIIDESGMPKERFSAEFPKEGPSILRIQQVVRGDSAAYFCASSPRQGENTEAFFGQGTRLTVV.